This is a list of T cell receptor beta chains from one sample in a study of CD8+ T cells in alopecia areata. The method was immunoSEQ multiplex PCR; TCRdb's version includes in-frame clones alone and lacks a portion of them. The sample has 150,000 or so clones, 40% to 50% seen once. The specimen was CD4+ T cells sorted from blood. The receptors derive from a human donor with alopecia areata. Each CDR3 is given with its conserved first and last residue. A D gene is named only where the DNA matches it firmly. Clone size, where shown, is once, few, many, or a class for clones that have expanded.

CDR3 | DNA | size | D | V | length | J
CSVERTGSDTQYF | TGCAGCGTGGAAAGGACAGGGTCCGATACGCAGTATTTT | - | TRBD1 | TRBV29-1 | 13 | TRBJ2-3
CASSQDRGPYQETQYF | TGCGCCAGCAGCCAAGACAGGGGCCCTTACCAAGAGACCCAGTACTTC | few | - | TRBV4-1 | 16 | TRBJ2-5
CAWSWTGGYTF | TGTGCCTGGAGTTGGACAGGTGGCTACACCTTC | - | TRBD1 | TRBV30 | 11 | TRBJ1-2
CSAKPAQETQYF | TGCAGCGCCAAGCCCGCCCAAGAGACCCAGTACTTC | few | - | TRBV29-1 | 12 | TRBJ2-5
CASSQGGGPAFF | TGTGCCAGCAGCCAGGGGGGTGGGCCGGCTTTCTTT | - | TRBD1 | TRBV11-2 | 12 | TRBJ1-1
CASRFRDRDQETQYF | TGCGCCAGCAGGTTCCGGGACAGAGACCAAGAGACCCAGTACTTC | - | TRBD1 | TRBV4-1 | 15 | TRBJ2-5
CATWGADEQFF | TGTGCCACCTGGGGGGCCGATGAGCAGTTCTTC | - | - | TRBV7-9 | 11 | TRBJ2-1
CASSLPVSNEQFF | TGTGCCAGCAGTTTACCGGTTTCCAATGAGCAGTTCTTC | few | - | TRBV28 | 13 | TRBJ2-1
CASGDFYEQYF | TGTGCCAGCGGGGACTTCTACGAGCAGTACTTC | - | - | TRBV28 | 11 | TRBJ2-7
CASSPTASYEQYF | TGTGCCAGCTCACCAACTGCCTCCTACGAGCAGTACTTC | few | - | TRBV18 | 13 | TRBJ2-7
CASSWEYGYTF | TGTGCCAGCAGTTGGGAGTATGGCTACACCTTC | few | - | TRBV7-9 | 11 | TRBJ1-2
CASMSGADTQYF | TGTGCCAGCATGTCAGGGGCCGATACGCAGTATTTT | - | - | TRBV2 | 12 | TRBJ2-3
CASSVEPRGGGELFF | TGTGCCAGCAGCGTAGAGCCTCGGGGGGGCGGGGAGCTGTTTTTT | - | TRBD2 | TRBV9 | 15 | TRBJ2-2
CASSDRGGGNQPQHF | TGTGCCAGCAGTGATAGGGGGGGCGGGAATCAGCCCCAGCATTTT | - | - | TRBV2 | 15 | TRBJ1-5
CSVEESGRQPYEQYF | TGCAGCGTTGAAGAGTCCGGGAGGCAACCCTACGAGCAGTACTTC | - | TRBD2 | TRBV29-1 | 15 | TRBJ2-7
CASRNRGSNYGYTF | TGTGCCAGCAGAAACAGGGGGAGCAACTATGGCTACACCTTC | - | TRBD1 | TRBV28 | 14 | TRBJ1-2
CASSLGRGRRLNTEAFF | TGTGCCAGCAGCTTAGGAAGGGGGCGCCGACTGAACACTGAAGCTTTCTTT | - | TRBD1 | TRBV7-3 | 17 | TRBJ1-1
CSVVGQDPYEQYF | TGCAGCGTTGTGGGACAGGATCCCTACGAGCAGTACTTC | - | TRBD1 | TRBV29-1 | 13 | TRBJ2-7
CASSTGAENYGYTF | TGTGCCAGCAGCACCGGGGCAGAAAACTATGGCTACACCTTC | - | - | TRBV5-6 | 14 | TRBJ1-2
CASSFWFAGELFF | TGTGCCAGCAGCTTTTGGTTTGCCGGGGAGCTGTTTTTT | - | - | TRBV13 | 13 | TRBJ2-2
CSEVSGLAPGTRSGEQYF | TGCAGCGAAGTTTCGGGACTAGCGCCAGGAACCCGCTCGGGCGAGCAGTACTTC | - | TRBD2 | TRBV29-1 | 18 | TRBJ2-7
CASSPRRLAGGSEQYF | TGTGCCAGCAGCCCCCGCCGACTAGCGGGAGGGAGCGAGCAGTACTTC | - | TRBD2 | TRBV27 | 16 | TRBJ2-7
CSVETGGKPEAFF | TGCAGCGTTGAAACAGGGGGGAAGCCTGAAGCTTTCTTT | - | TRBD1 | TRBV29-1 | 13 | TRBJ1-1
CALRRQGGPYEQYF | TGTGCCTTAAGGAGACAGGGGGGCCCCTACGAGCAGTACTTC | - | TRBD1 | TRBV30 | 14 | TRBJ2-7
CASSEDRGTQYF | TGTGCCAGCAGTGAGGACAGGGGTACCCAGTACTTC | - | TRBD1 | TRBV28 | 12 | TRBJ2-5
CAWSGQYTGELFF | TGTGCCTGGAGTGGACAGTACACCGGGGAGCTGTTTTTT | - | - | TRBV30 | 13 | TRBJ2-2
CSVEDTGAVDGYTF | TGCAGCGTTGAAGATACGGGGGCCGTCGATGGCTACACCTTC | few | - | TRBV29-1 | 14 | TRBJ1-2
CASRSAQLRNEQFF | TGTGCCAGCAGGTCGGCACAGCTCCGTAATGAGCAGTTCTTC | - | - | TRBV9 | 14 | TRBJ2-1
CASSLYSGVSYNEQFF | TGCGCCAGCAGCTTGTACTCGGGAGTCTCCTACAATGAGCAGTTCTTC | - | - | TRBV5-1 | 16 | TRBJ2-1
CASSLFGTGVSEQYF | TGTGCCAGCAGTTTGTTCGGGACAGGGGTTTCCGAGCAGTACTTC | few | TRBD1 | TRBV28 | 15 | TRBJ2-7
CSVLGTDLYEQYF | TGCAGCGTTTTAGGGACGGATCTTTACGAGCAGTACTTC | - | - | TRBV29-1 | 13 | TRBJ2-7
CAWRGTGSTDTQYF | TGTGCCTGGAGGGGGACAGGAAGCACAGATACGCAGTATTTT | - | TRBD1 | TRBV30 | 14 | TRBJ2-3
CASSRTQDLLDGQYF | TGTGCCAGCAGTAGGACGCAGGACTTACTGGACGGGCAGTACTTC | - | - | TRBV6-5 | 15 | TRBJ2-7
CASSRPGTGYNEQFF | TGTGCCAGCAGTCGTCCCGGGACAGGTTACAATGAGCAGTTCTTC | - | TRBD1 | TRBV28 | 15 | TRBJ2-1
CASSEGTARTDTQYF | TGTGCCAGCAGTGAAGGAACTGCTCGGACAGATACGCAGTATTTT | - | - | TRBV25-1 | 15 | TRBJ2-3
CASSQGLAGGSPSYNEQFF | TGCGCCAGCAGCCAAGGACTAGCGGGAGGGTCTCCATCCTACAATGAGCAGTTCTTC | few | TRBD2 | TRBV4-1 | 19 | TRBJ2-1
CASRSVGFVQAFF | TGTGCCAGCAGATCGGTCGGTTTTGTTCAAGCTTTCTTT | - | - | TRBV27 | 13 | TRBJ1-1
CSVAGSQPQHF | TGCAGCGTTGCGGGATCGCAGCCCCAGCATTTT | - | - | TRBV29-1 | 11 | TRBJ1-5
CASMTGQGNYEQYF | TGTGCCAGCATGACCGGACAGGGGAATTACGAGCAGTACTTC | - | TRBD1 | TRBV28 | 14 | TRBJ2-7
CAIRTGVEETQYF | TGTGCCATCAGAACAGGGGTTGAGGAGACCCAGTACTTC | - | TRBD1 | TRBV10-3 | 13 | TRBJ2-5
CASSLDRPFYGYTF | TGCGCCAGCAGCTTGGACAGGCCTTTCTATGGCTACACCTTC | - | - | TRBV5-1 | 14 | TRBJ1-2
CASSFLQKGLGYGYTF | TGTGCCAGCAGCTTTCTGCAAAAGGGTTTGGGCTATGGCTACACCTTC | - | - | TRBV11-2 | 16 | TRBJ1-2
CASSPKTAYGYTF | TGTGCCAGCTCACCTAAGACAGCCTATGGCTACACCTTC | once | - | TRBV18 | 13 | TRBJ1-2
CASSFPAGTDTQYF | TGTGCCAGCAGTTTTCCAGCAGGGACAGATACGCAGTATTTT | few | - | TRBV28 | 14 | TRBJ2-3
CSVARQGADYGYTF | TGCAGCGTTGCCCGACAGGGGGCTGACTATGGCTACACCTTC | few | TRBD1 | TRBV29-1 | 14 | TRBJ1-2
CASSRYAGGSYEQYF | TGTGCCAGCAGCCGATACGCTGGGGGCTCCTACGAGCAGTACTTC | - | - | TRBV7-9 | 15 | TRBJ2-7
CASSFTGTAHGYTF | TGTGCCAGCAGCTTTACCGGGACAGCCCATGGCTACACCTTC | - | TRBD1 | TRBV7-3 | 14 | TRBJ1-2
CASSESGGNGYTF | TGTGCCAGCAGTGAGTCGGGTGGCAATGGCTACACCTTC | few | - | TRBV2 | 13 | TRBJ1-2
CASSPWTGGSYEQYF | TGCGCCAGCAGCCCTTGGACAGGGGGCTCCTACGAGCAGTACTTC | - | TRBD1 | TRBV5-1 | 15 | TRBJ2-7
CASSLRDHGYTF | TGCGCCAGCAGCCTACGGGACCATGGCTACACCTTC | few | - | TRBV5-1 | 12 | TRBJ1-2
CALQPMNTEAFF | TGTGCCTTACAGCCCATGAACACTGAAGCTTTCTTT | - | - | TRBV30 | 12 | TRBJ1-1
CASRRDRVKVEQYF | TGTGCCAGCAGGAGGGACAGGGTGAAGGTCGAGCAGTACTTC | - | TRBD1 | TRBV27 | 14 | TRBJ2-7
CASSLGNGGYETQYF | TGTGCCAGCAGCCTGGGGAACGGGGGGTATGAGACCCAGTACTTC | - | TRBD2 | TRBV2 | 15 | TRBJ2-5
CASSFLLGQGETQYF | TGTGCCAGCAGTTTCCTCTTGGGACAGGGGGAGACCCAGTACTTC | - | TRBD1 | TRBV28 | 15 | TRBJ2-5
CASAPTPTDTQYF | TGTGCCAGCGCTCCAACACCCACAGATACGCAGTATTTT | - | - | TRBV2 | 13 | TRBJ2-3